This record concerns one T cell receptor beta chain sequence. Its antigen is not known. This specimen belongs to a study of response to subunit inactivated influenza vaccine. One entry per CDR3 protein results from TCRdb running MiXCR on the RT-PCR reads. The repertoire consists of about 620,000 distinct CDR3 sequences, with about 10% occurring once and the leading ten covering around 9.6%. This CDR3 comprises 16 residues. V lost 5 bases, J lost 5 bases, and 22 bases lay in between. Germline values: CDR1 LGHDT, CDR2 YNNKEL (reference sequence). Study outcomes and limitations: Authors suggested seasonal influenza vaccinations each recruit few new T cells.

The TCR comes from a man aged 50 to 59 who received an inactivated influenza vaccine. The J gene is TRBJ2-7, the V gene TRBV3-1, with D unclear. This specimen consisted of PBMCs from blood, obtained on the day of vaccination. The chain's CDR3 is CASSAISGSPRNEQYF. CDR3 nucleotides: TGTGCCAGCAGCGCAATCTCCGGGTCTCCAAGAAACGAGCAGTACTTC.